Detailed here is one T cell receptor beta chain. These data belong to a study of PD-1 blockade in classical Hodgkin lymphoma. Brentuximab vedotin exposure varied, and every patient relapsed after autologous stem cell transplantation. Repertoires were generated with immunoSEQ multiplex PCR, while TCRdb's copy carries only in-frame clones and drops some. Of 20,000 to 30,000 clones listed, 80% are singletons. The CDR3 consists of 14 residues. V gave up 3 bases and J gave up 4 bases, with 13 bases separating them. Per germline, CDR1 SGHNT and CDR2 YYREEE (reference sequence). The sequence came from a human donor with classical Hodgkin lymphoma. Sequences were derived from peripheral blood mononuclear cells (PBMCs), sampled at baseline. The V call is TRBV5-4, the J call TRBJ1-2, with unresolved D. This CDR3 reads CASSSQKGLYGYTF. The CDR3 region has the DNA TGTGCCAGCAGCTCCCAAAAGGGCCTCTATGGCTACACCTTC.